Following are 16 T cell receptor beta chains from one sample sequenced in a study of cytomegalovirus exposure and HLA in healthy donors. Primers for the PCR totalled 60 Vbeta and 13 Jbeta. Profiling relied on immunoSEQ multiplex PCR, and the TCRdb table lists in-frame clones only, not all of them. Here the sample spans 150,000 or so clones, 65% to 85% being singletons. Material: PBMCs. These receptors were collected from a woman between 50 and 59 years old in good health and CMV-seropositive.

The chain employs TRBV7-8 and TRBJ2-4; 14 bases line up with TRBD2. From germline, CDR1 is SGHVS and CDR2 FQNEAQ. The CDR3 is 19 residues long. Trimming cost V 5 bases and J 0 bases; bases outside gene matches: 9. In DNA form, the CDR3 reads TGTGCCAGCAGCGAAGGACTAGCGGGGGGATACCGAGCCAAAAACATTCAGTACTTC. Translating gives CASSEGLAGGYRAKNIQYF.

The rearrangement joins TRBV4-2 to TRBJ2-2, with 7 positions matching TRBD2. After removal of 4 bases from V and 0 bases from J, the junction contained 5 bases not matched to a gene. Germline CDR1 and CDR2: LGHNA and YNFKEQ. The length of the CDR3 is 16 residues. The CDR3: CASSPWTRSNTGELFF. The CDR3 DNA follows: TGTGCCAGCAGCCCCTGGACTAGGTCGAACACCGGGGAGCTGTTTTTT.

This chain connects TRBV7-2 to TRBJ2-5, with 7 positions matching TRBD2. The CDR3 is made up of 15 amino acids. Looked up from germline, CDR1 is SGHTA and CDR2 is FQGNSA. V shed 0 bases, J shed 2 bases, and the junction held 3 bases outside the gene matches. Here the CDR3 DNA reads TGTGCCAGCAGCTTAGCGCCGGGGGGACAAGAGACCCAGTACTTC. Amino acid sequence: CASSLAPGGQETQYF.

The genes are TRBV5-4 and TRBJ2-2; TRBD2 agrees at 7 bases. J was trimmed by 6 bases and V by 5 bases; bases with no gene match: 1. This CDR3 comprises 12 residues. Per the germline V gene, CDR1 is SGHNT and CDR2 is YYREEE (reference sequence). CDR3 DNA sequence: TGTGCCAGCAGGACTAGCTCCGGGGAGCTGTTTTTT. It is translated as CASRTSSGELFF.

The DNA of the CDR3 is TGTGCCAGCAGCTTAACCGCGGCTAGCGGAGCCCCCTACGAGCAGTACTTC. It is translated as CASSLTAASGAPYEQYF. The chain links TRBV7-3 to TRBJ2-7; 7 bases line up with TRBD2. The junction had 10 bases not matched to a gene; V was cut back by 0 bases and J by 2 bases. From germline, CDR1 is SGHTA and CDR2 FQGTGA. CDR3 size: 17 residues.

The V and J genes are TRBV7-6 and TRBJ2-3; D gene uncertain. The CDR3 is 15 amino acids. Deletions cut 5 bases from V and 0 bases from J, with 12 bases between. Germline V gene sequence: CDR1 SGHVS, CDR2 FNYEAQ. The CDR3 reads CASSPSVASTDTQYF. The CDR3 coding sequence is TGTGCCAGCAGCCCATCGGTAGCCAGCACAGATACGCAGTATTTT. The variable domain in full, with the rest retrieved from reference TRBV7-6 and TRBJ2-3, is GAGVSQSPRYKVTKRGQDVALRCDPISGHVSLYWYRQALGQGPEFLTYFNYEAQQDKSGLPNDRFSAERPEGSISTLTIQRTEQRDSAMYRCASSPSVASTDTQYFGPGTRLTVL.

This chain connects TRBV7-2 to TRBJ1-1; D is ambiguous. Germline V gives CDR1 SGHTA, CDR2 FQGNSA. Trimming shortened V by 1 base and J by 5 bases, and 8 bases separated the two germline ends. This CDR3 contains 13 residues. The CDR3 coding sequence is TGTGCCAGCAGCTTAGACGCCAGTACTGAAGCTTTCTTT. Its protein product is CASSLDASTEAFF.

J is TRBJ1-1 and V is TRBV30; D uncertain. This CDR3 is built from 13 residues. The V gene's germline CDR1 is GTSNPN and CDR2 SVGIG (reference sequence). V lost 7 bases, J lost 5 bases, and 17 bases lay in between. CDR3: CALQVSTGTEAFF. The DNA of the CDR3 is TGTGCCTTGCAGGTGTCGACGGGGACTGAAGCTTTCTTT.

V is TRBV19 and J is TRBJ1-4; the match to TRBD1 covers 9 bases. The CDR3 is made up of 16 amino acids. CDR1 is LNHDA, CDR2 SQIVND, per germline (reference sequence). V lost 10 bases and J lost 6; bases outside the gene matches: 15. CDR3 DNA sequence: TGTGCCACTAAAGGGACAGGGCTTGTCGAGGATGAAAAACTGTTTTTT. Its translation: CATKGTGLVEDEKLFF.

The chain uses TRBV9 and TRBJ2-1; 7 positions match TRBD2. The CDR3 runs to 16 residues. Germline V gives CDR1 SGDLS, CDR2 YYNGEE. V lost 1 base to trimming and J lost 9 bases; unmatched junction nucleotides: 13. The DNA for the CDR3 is TGTGCCAGCAGCGTACACCTTGCGGGAGACCGCACTGAGCAGTTCTTC. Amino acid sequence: CASSVHLAGDRTEQFF.

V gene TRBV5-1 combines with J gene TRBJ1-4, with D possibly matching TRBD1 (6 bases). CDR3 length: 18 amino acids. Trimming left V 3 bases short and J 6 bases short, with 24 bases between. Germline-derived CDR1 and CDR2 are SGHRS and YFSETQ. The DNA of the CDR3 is TGCGCCAGCAGCTCCGACAGGTCAAAGGGGTCTTCCGATGAAAAACTGTTTTTT. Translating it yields CASSSDRSKGSSDEKLFF.

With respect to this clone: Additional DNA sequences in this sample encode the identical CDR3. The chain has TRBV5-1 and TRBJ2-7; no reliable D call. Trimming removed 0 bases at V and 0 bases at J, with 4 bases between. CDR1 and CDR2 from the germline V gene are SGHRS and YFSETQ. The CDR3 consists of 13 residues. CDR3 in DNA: TGCGCCAGCAGCTTGGGCAGCTCCTACGAGCAGTACTTC. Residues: CASSLGSSYEQYF.

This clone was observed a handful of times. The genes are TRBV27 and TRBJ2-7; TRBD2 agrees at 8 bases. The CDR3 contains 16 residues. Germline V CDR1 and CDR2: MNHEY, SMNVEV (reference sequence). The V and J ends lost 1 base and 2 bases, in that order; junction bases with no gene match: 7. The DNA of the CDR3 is TGTGCCAGCAGTTTATGGGGCGGGGGGATGACCTACGAGCAGTACTTC. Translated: CASSLWGGGMTYEQYF.

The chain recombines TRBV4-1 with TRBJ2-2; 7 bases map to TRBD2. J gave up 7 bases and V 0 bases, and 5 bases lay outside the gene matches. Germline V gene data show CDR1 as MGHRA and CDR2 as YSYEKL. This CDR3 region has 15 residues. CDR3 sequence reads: CASSQERTSNGELFF. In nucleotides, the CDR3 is TGCGCCAGCAGCCAAGAAAGGACTAGTAACGGGGAGCTGTTTTTT.

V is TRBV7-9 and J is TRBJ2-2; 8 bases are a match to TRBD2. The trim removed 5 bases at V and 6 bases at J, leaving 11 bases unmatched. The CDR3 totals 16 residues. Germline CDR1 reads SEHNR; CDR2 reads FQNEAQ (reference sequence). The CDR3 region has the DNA TGTGCCAGCAGCCCAACGGGGACTAGTAGGTCCGGGGAGCTGTTTTTT. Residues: CASSPTGTSRSGELFF.

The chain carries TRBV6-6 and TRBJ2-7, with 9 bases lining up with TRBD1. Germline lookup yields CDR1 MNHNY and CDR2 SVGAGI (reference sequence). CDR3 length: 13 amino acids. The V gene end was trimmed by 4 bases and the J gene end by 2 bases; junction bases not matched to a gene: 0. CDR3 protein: CASSWDRAYEQYF. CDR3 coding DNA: TGTGCCAGCAGTTGGGACAGGGCCTACGAGCAGTACTTC.